The 31 T cell receptor beta chains below all came from one sample that was sequenced in a study of T cells in Graves' hyperthyroidism and ophthalmopathy. TCR beta CDR3 regions were amplified from RNA. The TCR CDR3 first-round RT-PCR relied on the HTBI primer set. Via MiXCR, TCRdb re-called the multiplex PCR reads, giving one row per CDR3 protein. The data contain over 450,000 distinct CDR3 sequences, approximately 14% of them singletons. The source material was blood. The receptors derive from a woman between 18 and 30 years old with Graves' hyperthyroidism.

This clonotype appeared many times. V usage is TRBV7-9 and J usage is TRBJ2-4; D is uncertain. Germline V gene sequence: CDR1 SEHNR, CDR2 FQNEAQ (reference sequence). V dropped 5 bases and J dropped 0 bases, with 11 bases sitting between them. This CDR3 contains 15 residues. This CDR3 is CASSLFGVAKNIQYF. DNA for the CDR3: TGTGCCAGCAGCCTCTTCGGAGTAGCCAAAAACATTCAGTACTTC.

This clonotype was detected many times. This chain links TRBV3-1 with TRBJ2-3; 11 positions agree with TRBD2. With 3 bases clipped from V and 1 base from J, the junction kept 3 bases outside the gene matches. Per the germline V gene, CDR1 is LGHDT and CDR2 is YNNKEL (reference sequence). The CDR3 contains 16 residues. The CDR3 here is CASSHGTSGRTDTQYF. The CDR3 nucleotides read TGTGCCAGCAGCCACGGGACTAGCGGTCGCACAGATACGCAGTATTTT.

This clonotype was recorded at least ten times. The chain employs TRBV5-8 and TRBJ2-5, with D possibly TRBD1 on 5 matching bases. Germline-derived CDR1 and CDR2 are SGHTS and YDEGEE. Deletions cut 1 base from V and 4 bases from J, with 14 bases between. This CDR3 is built from 15 residues. The CDR3, as DNA: TGTGCCAGCAGCTTGCAAGCAGGGTTAAGAGAGACCCAGTACTTC. Amino acids: CASSLQAGLRETQYF.

This clonotype occurred many times. The J gene is TRBJ2-7, the V gene TRBV4-2; D is unclear. This CDR3 spans 15 amino acids. CDR1 is LGHNA and CDR2 is YNFKEQ in the germline V gene. Trimming took 0 bases from V and 3 from J, leaving 12 bases between them. CDR3 in DNA: TGTGCCAGCAGCCAAGAGGAAGCAGCTTTCTACGAGCAGTACGTC. Residues: CASSQEEAAFYEQYV.

This clonotype has at least ten counts. The rearrangement uses TRBV12-3 or TRBV12-4 and TRBJ1-2; 11 bases align to TRBD1. V gave up 7 bases and J gave up 1 base; unmatched junction bases: 8. The CDR3 totals 16 residues. This CDR3 reads CASTPGDRGCNYGYTF. DNA of the CDR3: TGTGCCAGCACCCCTGGGGACAGGGGGTGTAACTATGGCTACACCTTC.

This clonotype has a single count. V gene TRBV20-1 combines with J gene TRBJ2-5; TRBD2 agrees at 10 bases. Germline-derived CDR1 and CDR2 are DFQATT and SNEGSKA (reference sequence). The CDR3 totals 15 residues. V lost 4 bases and J lost 5; bases outside the gene matches: 10. The chain's CDR3 is CSAMEREGPLETQYF. For the CDR3, the DNA is TGCAGTGCTATGGAGCGGGAGGGCCCTCTGGAGACCCAGTACTTC.

The sample holds many counts of this clonotype. The CDR3 coding sequence is TGTGCCAGCAGCTTAATGGGACAGGGTCCCACAGATACGCAGTATTTT. Translating it yields CASSLMGQGPTDTQYF. This chain uses TRBV7-3 with TRBJ2-3, with 9 bases identical to TRBD1. Trimming at V came to 1 base and at J to 2 bases, leaving 4 bases not matched to a gene. Germline values: CDR1 SGHTA, CDR2 FQGTGA. CDR3 length: 16 amino acids.

With respect to this clonotype: This may be a read error, as it is one base from a much larger clone. This CDR3 is missing its conserved last phenylalanine or tryptophan, likely due to a read error. The chain is built from TRBV19 and TRBJ1-2; 10 nucleotides line up with TRBD1. Trimming removed 7 bases from V and 2 bases from J; junction bases left unmatched: 10. CDR3 length: 16 residues. Germline V CDR1 and CDR2: LNHDA, SQIVND (reference sequence). Written as DNA, the CDR3 is TGTGCCAGTACCCCGGGACAGGGGAGCTCAAACTATGGCTACACCCTC. It encodes CASTPGQGSSNYGYTL.

The J gene is TRBJ2-6, the V gene TRBV6-1; TRBD2 is a possible D gene (6 bases). The germline CDR1 and CDR2 sequences are MNHNS and SASEGT. The CDR3 has 17 residues. The germline V and J ends were trimmed by 6 bases and 4 bases, with 19 bases remaining between them. The CDR3 region is CASSRGSGWSGANVLTF. The CDR3 DNA reads TGTGCCAGCAGCCGTGGGAGCGGGTGGTCGGGGGCCAACGTCCTGACTTTC.

The CDR3 DNA sequence: TGTGCCAGCAGCTTATCGATGGTAGGAGGAAACACCATATATTTT. It encodes CASSLSMVGGNTIYF. V and J are TRBV11-2 and TRBJ1-3; the D is unclear. The germline CDR1 and CDR2 sequences are SGHAT and FQNNGV. This CDR3 is built from 15 residues. V gave up 2 bases and J gave up 4 bases, with 12 bases separating them.

This clonotype came up many times. The CDR3 spells CASTPRQGSGELFF. The CDR3 bases are TGTGCCAGCACCCCCCGACAGGGGAGCGGGGAGCTGTTTTTT. The chain carries TRBV7-3 and TRBJ2-2; 8 bases match TRBD1. The CDR3 is made up of 14 amino acids. The germline V gene has CDR1 SGHTA and CDR2 FQGTGA. V shed 7 bases, J shed 7 bases, and the junction held 8 bases outside the gene matches.

The chain has TRBV12-3 or TRBV12-4 and TRBJ1-5; D gene ambiguous. This CDR3 is 15 amino acids long. Trimming removed 1 base from V and 5 bases from J, with 12 bases in between. CDR3 DNA sequence: TGTGCCAGCAGTTTAGGAGGGCCCGGACATCAGCCCCAGCATTTT. It yields the protein CASSLGGPGHQPQHF.

This clonotype turned up a few times. The rearrangement links TRBV24-1 to TRBJ2-1; D gene ambiguous. From germline, CDR1 is KGHDR and CDR2 SFDVKD. This CDR3 comprises 12 residues. The ends were cut back, 0 bases at V and 8 bases at J, with 4 bases in the middle. The CDR3 DNA sequence: TGTGCCACCAGTGATTTGTTCTATGAGCAGTTCTTC. Its protein product is CATSDLFYEQFF.

There are a few counts of this clonotype. The V call is TRBV18, the J call TRBJ2-7; 9 nucleotides match TRBD2. CDR3 size: 14 residues. The junction had 5 bases not matched to a gene; V was cut back by 8 bases and J by 0 bases. In germline, CDR1 is KGHSH, CDR2 LQKENI. The CDR3 is CASALSGSSYEQYV. CDR3 DNA: TGTGCCAGCGCCCTTAGCGGGAGCTCCTACGAGCAGTACGTC.

This clonotype appeared a few times. This chain joins TRBV4-1 and TRBJ2-3; 7 bases are a match to TRBD1. The V gene's germline CDR1 is MGHRA and CDR2 YSYEKL. V was pared by 0 bases and J by 6 bases, with 12 bases of the junction left unmatched. This CDR3 region has 17 residues. CDR3 loop: CASSQDNTGTARDTQYF. In DNA form, the CDR3 reads TGCGCCAGCAGCCAAGATAACACGGGGACAGCTCGGGATACGCAGTATTTT.

This clonotype was counted at least ten times. V is TRBV6-5 and J is TRBJ1-2; D not resolved. Trimming cost V 0 bases and J 6 bases, with 17 bases left between them. Per germline, CDR1 MNHEY and CDR2 SVGAGI. This CDR3 has 16 residues. DNA of the CDR3: TGTGCCAGCAGTTACTCACTCGCGGGTCTGGGCGATGGCTACACCTTC. As protein: CASSYSLAGLGDGYTF.

The chain has TRBV7-3 and TRBJ2-2; D uncertain. The CDR3 spans 15 residues. Germline V CDR1 and CDR2: SGHTA, FQGTGA. V gave up 0 bases and J gave up 4 bases, with 9 bases separating them. This chain's CDR3 is CASSLTYEPTGELFF. In DNA form, the CDR3 reads TGTGCCAGCAGCTTAACTTACGAACCCACCGGGGAGCTGTTTTTT.

At least ten counts were recorded for this clonotype. This chain uses TRBV10-2 with TRBJ2-1, with D perhaps TRBD1 (5 bases). The CDR3 contains 16 residues. Germline V gene lookup returns CDR1 WSHSY and CDR2 SAAADI. Deletions cut 3 bases from V and 0 bases from J, with 12 bases between. The CDR3 spells CASSDRRTSSYNEQFF. CDR3 nucleotides: TGCGCCAGCAGTGATCGTAGGACAAGCTCCTACAATGAGCAGTTCTTC.

The chain recombines TRBV6-4 with TRBJ1-1; D gene unclear. This CDR3 contains 13 residues. Trimming left V 7 bases short and J 4 bases short, with 13 bases between. Germline assignment: CDR1 MRHNA and CDR2 SNTAGT. CDR3 in DNA: TGTGCCAGCAAAAGGGAAGGAAGCACTGAAGCTTTCTTT. Its protein is CASKREGSTEAFF.

The table lists this clonotype with many counts. The CDR3 sequence is CASSLGTYEQYV. In DNA form, the CDR3 reads TGCGCCAGCAGCCTGGGGACCTACGAGCAGTACGTC. The chain combines TRBV5-1 with TRBJ2-7; D not resolved. In germline, CDR1 is SGHRS, CDR2 YFSETQ. V dropped 4 bases and J dropped 2 bases, with 7 bases sitting between them. The CDR3 has 12 residues.

This clonotype was recorded at least ten times. The chain is built from TRBV7-3 and TRBJ2-2, with D tentatively TRBD1 (6 bases). V was pared by 5 bases and J by 2 bases, with 15 bases between. CDR1 is SGHTA and CDR2 is FQGTGA in the germline V gene. This CDR3 comprises 16 residues. The CDR3 coding sequence is TGTGCCAGCAGCAAAGGGGCAGGGGTTAACACCGGGGAGCTGTTTTTT. This gives the protein CASSKGAGVNTGELFF.

This clonotype was observed many times. DNA for the CDR3: TGCAGCGCAGGGACTAGCGGGGACAATGAGCAGTTCTTC. It encodes CSAGTSGDNEQFF. This chain links TRBV29-1 with TRBJ2-1; TRBD2 matches 13 bases. Germline assignment: CDR1 SQVTM and CDR2 ANQGSEA. The CDR3 spans 13 residues. V lost 7 bases and J lost 5; bases outside the gene matches: 2.

This clonotype was counted only a few times. The rearrangement joins TRBV30 to TRBJ2-1, with D maybe TRBD2 (6 bases). Germline CDR1 reads GTSNPN; CDR2 reads SVGIG (reference sequence). Trimming cost V 4 bases and J 2 bases, with 15 bases left between them. This CDR3 spans 15 amino acids. The CDR3, as DNA: TGTGCCTGGAAGTTGGCGGGGTTAACCTACAATGAGCAGTTCTTC. Its translation is CAWKLAGLTYNEQFF.

Ten or more counts support this clonotype. The rearrangement uses TRBV29-1 and TRBJ2-4; tentatively, D is TRBD1 (6 bases). Germline CDR1 SQVTM, CDR2 ANQGSEA. The V gene lost 4 bases and the J gene lost 0 bases, with 10 bases spanning the gap. The CDR3 has 14 amino acids. CDR3 DNA: TGCAGCGTTGCGGACAGTCTAGCCAAAAACATTCAGTACTTC. Translating it yields CSVADSLAKNIQYF.

This clonotype appeared many times. The genes are TRBV3-1 and TRBJ1-2, with D possibly TRBD1 on 5 matching bases. Trimming removed 4 bases at V and 4 bases at J, with 13 bases between. Germline CDR1 and CDR2: LGHDT and YNNKEL (reference sequence). CDR3 length: 14 residues. Here the CDR3 reads CASSLRDGTYGYTF. CDR3 DNA sequence: TGTGCCAGCAGCCTCCGGGACGGAACCTATGGCTACACCTTC.

The chain links TRBV3-1 to TRBJ1-2; TRBD1 agrees at 7 bases. The CDR3 contains 12 residues. Germline CDR1 and CDR2: LGHDT and YNNKEL (reference sequence). V lost 4 bases to trimming and J lost 12 bases; unmatched junction nucleotides: 8. DNA for the CDR3: TGTGCCAGCAGCCCCGGGACAGTAGGGCACACCTTC. Translating it yields CASSPGTVGHTF.

This chain joins TRBV24-1 and TRBJ2-1, with 13 positions matching TRBD2. This CDR3 contains 19 residues. V lost 3 bases, J lost 2 bases, and 9 bases stayed unmatched. CDR1 and CDR2 (germline): KGHDR, SFDVKD. The CDR3 DNA sequence: TGTGCCACCAGTGATCGATCAGGACTAGCGGGGGAAGCCTACAATGAGCAGTTCTTC. It is translated as CATSDRSGLAGEAYNEQFF.

This clonotype was counted ten times or more. V gene TRBV5-5 combines with J gene TRBJ2-2; maybe TRBD2 (6 bases). Germline V CDR1 and CDR2: SGHKS, YYEKEE (reference sequence). This CDR3 comprises 16 residues. Trimming took off 4 bases at V and 2 bases at J, with 15 bases between the two ends. The CDR3 spells CASSSPAGINTGELFF. The CDR3 DNA follows: TGTGCCAGCAGCAGCCCGGCGGGGATCAACACCGGGGAGCTGTTTTTT. Filled out from reference TRBV5-5 and TRBJ2-2, the complete variable domain reads DAGVTQSPTHLIKTRGQQVTLRCSPISGHKSVSWYQQVLGQGPQFIFQYYEKEERGRGNFPDRFSARQFPNYSSELNVNALLLGDSALYLCASSSPAGINTGELFFGEGSRLTVL.

This clonotype was counted at least ten times. The chain links TRBV11-1 to TRBJ1-3; no clear D. V was pared by 1 base and J by 4 bases, with 11 bases between. The CDR3 sequence is 15 residues long. CDR1 is SGHAT, CDR2 FQDESV, per germline (reference sequence). CDR3 sequence (DNA): TGTGCCAGCAGCTTAGTCGGCCCGGACGGAAACACCATATATTTT. Encoded protein: CASSLVGPDGNTIYF. Full variable domain (missing parts from reference TRBV11-1 and TRBJ1-3): EAEVAQSPRYKITEKSQAVAFWCDPISGHATLYWYRQILGQGPELLVQFQDESVVDDSQLPKDRFSAERLKGVDSTLKIQPAELGDSAMYLCASSLVGPDGNTIYFGEGSWLTVV.

This clonotype was counted at least ten times. The chain links TRBV12-3 or TRBV12-4 to TRBJ2-7, with D tentatively TRBD2 (5 bases). The length of the CDR3 is 13 residues. Trimming stripped 2 bases from V and 7 bases from J, with 12 bases between. The CDR3 nucleotides read TGTGCCAGCAGTTTACAGGACTTCGGGGAGCAGTACTTC. Its translation: CASSLQDFGEQYF.

This clonotype has ten or more counts. The V and J genes are TRBV27 and TRBJ2-3; the match to TRBD2 covers 14 bases. V was clipped by 6 bases and J by 6 bases; unmatched bases: 14. The CDR3 is made up of 18 amino acids. CDR1 is MNHEY and CDR2 is SMNVEV in the germline V gene (reference sequence). Here the CDR3 reads CASSSPQTSGRGKDTQYF. In nucleotides, the CDR3 is TGTGCCAGCAGCTCCCCACAGACTAGCGGGAGGGGTAAGGATACGCAGTATTTT.